This entry lists 15 T cell receptor beta chains sequenced from one sample in a study of technical replicates of blood from a handful of donors. TCRdb keeps only in-frame clones here, not all; method: immunoSEQ multiplex PCR. The sample has 85,000 to 90,000 clones, less than 95% seen once. Sequencing input: T cells isolated from PBMCs. These TCRs come from a human donor in good health.

V and J are TRBV5-1 and TRBJ2-1; the D gene is possibly TRBD2 (6 bases). V dropped 6 bases and J dropped 7 bases, with 20 bases sitting between them. This CDR3 is built from 15 residues. Germline lookup yields CDR1 SGHRS and CDR2 YFSETQ. CDR3 sequence: CASIGVWRGRNEQFF. CDR3 bases: TGCGCCAGCATAGGGGTTTGGCGGGGACGGAATGAGCAGTTCTTC.

The chain links TRBV27 to TRBJ2-3; D is perhaps TRBD2 (5 bases). The CDR3 has 16 amino acids. CDR1 is MNHEY and CDR2 is SMNVEV in the germline V gene (reference sequence). Deletions cut 2 bases from V and 2 bases from J, with 14 bases between. The CDR3 sequence: CASSLISGSATDTQYF. The CDR3 DNA reads TGTGCCAGCAGTTTAATCAGCGGCTCGGCCACAGATACGCAGTATTTT.

The genes are TRBV6-1 and TRBJ1-3; 8 nucleotides align to TRBD1. The germline gives CDR1 MNHNS, CDR2 SASEGT. V shed 0 bases and J 3 bases; nucleotides not matched to a gene: 4. CDR3 length equals 16 residues. CDR3 in amino acids: CASSEASRGHGNTIYF. The DNA of the CDR3 is TGTGCCAGCAGTGAAGCCAGCAGGGGGCATGGAAACACCATATATTTT.

V usage is TRBV5-5 and J usage is TRBJ2-6; possibly TRBD1 for D (5 bases). CDR3 length equals 16 residues. Trimming cost V 1 base and J 0 bases, with 8 bases left between them. Germline V lookup: CDR1 SGHKS, CDR2 YYEKEE (reference sequence). The CDR3 here is CASSLTGTSGANVLTF. For the CDR3, the DNA is TGTGCCAGCAGCTTGACAGGCACCTCTGGGGCCAACGTCCTGACTTTC.

The chain has TRBV2 and TRBJ1-6; D not resolved. Germline V gene data show CDR1 as SNHLY and CDR2 as FYNNEI. The CDR3 has 13 amino acids. The V and J ends lost 3 bases and 11 bases respectively, with 11 bases between them. The CDR3 DNA reads TGTGCCAGCAGTGATGGAGAATTCACACCCCTCCACTTT. It encodes CASSDGEFTPLHF. The complete variable domain, with remaining parts taken from reference TRBV2 and TRBJ1-6, reads EPEVTQTPSHQVTQMGQEVILRCVPISNHLYFYWYRQILGQKVEFLVSFYNNEISEKSEIFDDQFSVERPDGSNFTLKIRSTKLEDSAMYFCASSDGEFTPLHFGNGTRLTVT.

V is TRBV27 and J is TRBJ2-7, with 9 nucleotides matching TRBD2. The junction had 3 bases not matched to a gene; V was cut back by 1 base and J by 2 bases. CDR1 is MNHEY, CDR2 SMNVEV, per germline (reference sequence). This CDR3 region has 15 residues. In nucleotides, the CDR3 is TGTGCCAGCAGTTTATTGGCGGGGGGGACCTACGAGCAGTACTTC. Its protein is CASSLLAGGTYEQYF.

This sequence joins TRBV28 and TRBJ1-1; D is possibly TRBD1 (6 bases). Germline assignment: CDR1 MDHEN and CDR2 SYDVKM. The CDR3 length is 14 residues. V was shortened by 6 bases and J by 4 bases, with 15 bases between the two germline ends. CDR3 residues: CASSRGRIVTEAFF. In nucleotides, the CDR3 is TGTGCCAGCAGCAGGGGCCGCATAGTCACTGAAGCTTTCTTT.

CDR3 in DNA: TGTGCCAGCAGTTACGCCTCCGCGGGTAATGAGCAGTTCTTC. Its protein product is CASSYASAGNEQFF. The chain employs TRBV6-5 and TRBJ2-1; a weak D match, TRBD2 (5 bases). Germline CDR1 and CDR2: MNHEY and SVGAGI. The CDR3 extends over 14 amino acids. Trimming removed 2 bases at V and 7 bases at J, with 12 bases between.

About this clone itself: Other DNA sequences in the same sample also yield this CDR3. V and J are TRBV5-1 and TRBJ1-6; TRBD1 matches 12 bases. CDR1 and CDR2 from the germline V gene are SGHRS and YFSETQ. This CDR3 spans 16 amino acids. With 5 bases clipped from V and 9 bases from J, the junction kept 9 bases outside the gene matches. The CDR3 is CASSLRRDRGPSPLHF. CDR3 coding DNA: TGCGCCAGCAGTTTGCGCCGGGACAGGGGGCCTTCACCCCTCCACTTT.

This rearrangement joins TRBV6-1 to TRBJ2-2; 14 positions agree with TRBD2. The trim removed 3 bases at V and 2 bases at J, leaving 11 bases unmatched. The CDR3 consists of 20 residues. CDR1 MNHNS and CDR2 SASEGT come from the germline V gene. As DNA, the CDR3 is TGTGCCAGCAGTGATCTAGGGTTCGGGACTAGCGGGGGTAACACCGGGGAGCTGTTTTTT. This gives the protein CASSDLGFGTSGGNTGELFF.

This chain connects TRBV18 to TRBJ1-1; D ambiguous. The V and J ends lost 2 bases and 4 bases respectively, with 8 bases between them. Germline lookup yields CDR1 KGHSH and CDR2 LQKENI. The CDR3 totals 13 residues. The CDR3 is CASSPNRVTEAFF. DNA for the CDR3: TGTGCCAGCTCACCAAACAGAGTCACTGAAGCTTTCTTT.

The V gene is TRBV27, the J gene TRBJ1-1; a weak D match, TRBD1 (5 bases). V dropped 0 bases and J dropped 8 bases, with 10 bases sitting between them. CDR3 size: 13 residues. CDR1 and CDR2 from the germline V gene are MNHEY and SMNVEV (reference sequence). DNA of the CDR3: TGTGCCAGCAGTTTATCCCCCCAGGGCGAAGCTTTCTTT. Translated: CASSLSPQGEAFF.

V usage is TRBV5-1 and J usage is TRBJ2-5; D is perhaps TRBD1 (6 bases). The J call may be in error: the DNA end matches TRBJ2-7 better. The CDR3 loop spans 15 amino acids. The germline CDR1 and CDR2 sequences are SGHRS and YFSETQ. This CDR3 is CASASRDIGDYEQYF. CDR3 sequence (DNA): TGCGCCAGCGCGTCCCGGGACATCGGGGATTACGAGCAGTACTTC.

This chain joins TRBV6-5 and TRBJ1-3; D unresolved. This CDR3 region has 10 residues. Trimming removed 11 bases from V and 3 bases from J, with 5 bases in between. Germline loops: CDR1 MNHEY, CDR2 SVGAGI. The CDR3 spells CAPLGNTIYF. Here the CDR3 DNA reads TGTGCCCCCCTTGGAAACACCATATATTTT.

This chain uses TRBV7-3 with TRBJ2-1; possible D gene TRBD2, 5 bases. V was cut by 5 bases and J by 2 bases, with 13 bases left in between. CDR3 length equals 15 residues. Germline CDR1 is SGHTA and CDR2 is FQGTGA. CDR3 residues: CASSAVSGTYNEQFF. CDR3 bases: TGTGCCAGCAGCGCCGTATCGGGGACCTACAATGAGCAGTTCTTC.